This is a list of T cell receptor beta chains from one sample in a study of response to subunit inactivated influenza vaccine. One entry per CDR3 protein results from TCRdb running MiXCR on the RT-PCR reads. The sample lists approximately 230,000 distinct CDR3 sequences, 9.5% to 15% occurring once. The sample consisted of non-naive T cells sorted from PBMCs, taken 14 to 15 days before vaccination. The origin of the receptors is a man in his fifties who received an inactivated influenza vaccine. CDR3s include the opening cysteine and the closing phenylalanine or tryptophan. The D gene is left open where the match is weak. Part of the rows lack a size; the others show once, few, many or a class for expanded clones.

TRBD2,many,TRBJ2-3,TRBV7-2,TGTGCCAGCAGCCATTCCGCGGGAGTCGGAGGCACAGATACGCAGTATTTT,CASSHSAGVGGTDTQYF
TRBD1,many,TRBJ1-5,TRBV10-3,TGTGCCATCAGTGAGGCAGGGGGTGGCAATCAGCCCCAGCATTTT,CAISEAGGGNQPQHF
TRBD1,few,TRBJ1-3,TRBV5-1,TGCGCCAGCAGCTTGTCGGGACAGGCGAACTCTGGAAACACCATATATTTT,CASSLSGQANSGNTIYF
TRBD1,NA,TRBJ2-7,TRBV20-1,TGCAGTGTCACCGGGGGACAGGGGGCTTACGAGCAGTACTTC,CSVTGGQGAYEQYF
TRBD1,many,TRBJ2-7,TRBV10-3,TGTGCCATCGCTGCCGGACAGGACGTTTTGGAGCAGTACTTC,CAIAAGQDVLEQYF
TRBD1,many,TRBJ2-5,TRBV20-1,TGCAGTGCTCAACTACAGGGGGAGATCGAGACCCAGTACTTC,CSAQLQGEIETQYF
NA,NA,TRBJ2-2,TRBV24-1,TGTGCCACCAGTGACCGTACCTCGGGACGGATGAGCACCGGGGAGCTGTTTTTT,CATSDRTSGRMSTGELFF
NA,few,TRBJ1-5,TRBV7-8,TGTGCCAGCAGCTTAAAAGGGTATAGCAATCAGCCCCAGCATTTT,CASSLKGYSNQPQHF
TRBD1,NA,TRBJ2-1,TRBV29-1,TGCAGCGTTGGGGACAGGTTCGGTCAGTTCTTC,CSVGDRFGQFF
NA,NA,TRBJ1-1,TRBV20-1,TGCAGTGCTAGAGTCGGCACTGAAGCTTTCTTT,CSARVGTEAFF
TRBD2,NA,TRBJ2-5,TRBV3-1,TGTGCCAGCAGCCAAGCCCCCACTAGCGGCCAAGAGACCCAGTACTTC,CASSQAPTSGQETQYF
TRBD1,many,TRBJ2-3,TRBV7-2,TGTGCCAGCAGCCGGGACAGGGATTACACAGATACGCAGTATTTT,CASSRDRDYTDTQYF
TRBD1,few,TRBJ2-4,TRBV12-3/TRBV12-4,TGTGCCAGCAGCGTAAACAGGGGTCCCAAAAACATTCAGTACTTC,CASSVNRGPKNIQYF
NA,NA,TRBJ2-7,TRBV6-5,TGTGCCAGCACCTGGGGCTACGAGCAGTACTTC,CASTWGYEQYF
TRBD1,NA,TRBJ1-1,TRBV29-1,TGCAGCGTTGACAGAAAATCGACAGGGGTCAGTACTGAAGCTTTCTTT,CSVDRKSTGVSTEAFF
NA,many,TRBJ1-2,TRBV29-1,TGCAGCGTTGTAGACCTAACGGGACCTGGCTACACCTTC,CSVVDLTGPGYTF
NA,few,TRBJ2-3,TRBV5-1,TGCGCCAGCAGCCCTCCCGGGGTGGGCACGCAGTATTTT,CASSPPGVGTQYF
NA,many,TRBJ1-3,TRBV7-9,TGTGCCAGCAACAGGGAGAAAGGAAACACCATATATTTT,CASNREKGNTIYF
NA,many,TRBJ1-1,TRBV12-3/TRBV12-4,TGTGCCAGCAGGGTTGCCCAGGGTGAAGCTTTCTTT,CASRVAQGEAFF
NA,few,TRBJ2-1,TRBV6-1,TGTGCCAGCACCGCGGGCTCCTACAATGAGCAGTTCTTC,CASTAGSYNEQFF
NA,NA,TRBJ2-1,TRBV30,TGTTTGGGGGGCAGACTTAGTAATGAGCAGTTCTTC,CLGGRLSNEQFF
NA,few,TRBJ1-1,TRBV12-3/TRBV12-4,TGTGCCAGCAGTCCTTACTTAAGGGGGGGGAGTGAAGCTTTCTTT,CASSPYLRGGSEAFF
NA,few,TRBJ2-4,TRBV20-1,TGCAGTGCTAGGGGAGCGAACATTCAGTACTTC,CSARGANIQYF
NA,few,TRBJ2-1,TRBV3-1,TGTGCCAGCAGCCTTAGGAGGGGCCACGGGTACAATGAGCAGTTCTTC,CASSLRRGHGYNEQFF
TRBD2,many,TRBJ2-2,TRBV7-9,TGTGCCAGCAGCTCATCCGGGACTAGCGGACACACCGGGGAGCTGTTTTTT,CASSSSGTSGHTGELFF
NA,few,TRBJ2-7,TRBV11-1,TGTGCCAGCAGCTTAGGAGGAACCGAGCAGTACTTC,CASSLGGTEQYF